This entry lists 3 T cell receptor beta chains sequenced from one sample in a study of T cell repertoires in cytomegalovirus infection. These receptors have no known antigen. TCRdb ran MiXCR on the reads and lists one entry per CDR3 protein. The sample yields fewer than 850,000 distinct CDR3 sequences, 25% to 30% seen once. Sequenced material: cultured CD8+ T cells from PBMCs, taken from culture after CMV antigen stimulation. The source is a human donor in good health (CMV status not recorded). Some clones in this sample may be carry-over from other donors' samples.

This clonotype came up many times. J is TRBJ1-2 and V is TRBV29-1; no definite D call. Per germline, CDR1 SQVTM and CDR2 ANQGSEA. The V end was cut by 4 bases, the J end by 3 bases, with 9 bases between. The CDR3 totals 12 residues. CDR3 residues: CSVATDDYGYTF. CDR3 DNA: TGCAGCGTTGCTACCGACGACTATGGCTACACCTTC.

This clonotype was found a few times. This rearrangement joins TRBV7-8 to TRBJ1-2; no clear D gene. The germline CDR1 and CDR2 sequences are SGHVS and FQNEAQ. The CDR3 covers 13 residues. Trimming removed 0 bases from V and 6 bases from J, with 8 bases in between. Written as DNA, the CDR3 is TGTGCCAGCAGCTTAGCGAACCACGATGGCTACACCTTC. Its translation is CASSLANHDGYTF. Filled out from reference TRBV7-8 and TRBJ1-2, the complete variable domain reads GAGVSQSPRYKVAKRGQDVALRCDPISGHVSLFWYQQALGQGPEFLTYFQNEAQLDKSGLPSDRFFAERPEGSVSTLKIQRTQQEDSAVYLCASSLANHDGYTFGSGTRLTVV.

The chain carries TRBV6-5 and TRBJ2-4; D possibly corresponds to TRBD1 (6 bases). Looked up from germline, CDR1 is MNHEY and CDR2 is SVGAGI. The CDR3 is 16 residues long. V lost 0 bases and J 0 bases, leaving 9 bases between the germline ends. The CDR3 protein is CASSYSNRVAKNIQYF. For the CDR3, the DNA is TGTGCCAGCAGTTACTCCAACAGGGTAGCCAAAAACATTCAGTACTTC.